Sequencing of this TCR beta chain was carried out in a study of blood T cell repertoires in COVID-19. Across the whole study: COVID-19 samples from acute and convalescent phases originated in the United States, Italy and Spain. T cells, B-cell-depleted T cells, or PBMCs supplied cDNA or gDNA.

The germline V gene encodes CDR1 SGDLS and CDR2 YYNGEE. The CDR3 is 17 amino acids. V shed 0 bases and J shed 0 bases, with 13 bases lying between them. In this sample, this clone turned up once. Per the original methods: Estimation of nucleated cell counts was performed using reference gene primer amplification. TCRdb's copy holds only in-frame clones and misses some; the assay was immunoSEQ multiplex PCR. The DNA was the basis for D and trimming; V, J and clone size are from that table. The repertoire consists of about 300,000 clones, with about nine tenths occurring once and the leading ten covering just under 7%.

The clonotype was recovered from a woman in her twenties or thirties who had recovered from COVID-19. Material for sequencing was peripheral blood. The V gene is TRBV9, the J gene TRBJ1-3; D not resolved. CDR3 in amino acids: CASSVGGSEGSGNTIYF. The CDR3 DNA reads TGTGCCAGCAGCGTAGGAGGGAGCGAGGGCTCTGGAAACACCATATATTTT.